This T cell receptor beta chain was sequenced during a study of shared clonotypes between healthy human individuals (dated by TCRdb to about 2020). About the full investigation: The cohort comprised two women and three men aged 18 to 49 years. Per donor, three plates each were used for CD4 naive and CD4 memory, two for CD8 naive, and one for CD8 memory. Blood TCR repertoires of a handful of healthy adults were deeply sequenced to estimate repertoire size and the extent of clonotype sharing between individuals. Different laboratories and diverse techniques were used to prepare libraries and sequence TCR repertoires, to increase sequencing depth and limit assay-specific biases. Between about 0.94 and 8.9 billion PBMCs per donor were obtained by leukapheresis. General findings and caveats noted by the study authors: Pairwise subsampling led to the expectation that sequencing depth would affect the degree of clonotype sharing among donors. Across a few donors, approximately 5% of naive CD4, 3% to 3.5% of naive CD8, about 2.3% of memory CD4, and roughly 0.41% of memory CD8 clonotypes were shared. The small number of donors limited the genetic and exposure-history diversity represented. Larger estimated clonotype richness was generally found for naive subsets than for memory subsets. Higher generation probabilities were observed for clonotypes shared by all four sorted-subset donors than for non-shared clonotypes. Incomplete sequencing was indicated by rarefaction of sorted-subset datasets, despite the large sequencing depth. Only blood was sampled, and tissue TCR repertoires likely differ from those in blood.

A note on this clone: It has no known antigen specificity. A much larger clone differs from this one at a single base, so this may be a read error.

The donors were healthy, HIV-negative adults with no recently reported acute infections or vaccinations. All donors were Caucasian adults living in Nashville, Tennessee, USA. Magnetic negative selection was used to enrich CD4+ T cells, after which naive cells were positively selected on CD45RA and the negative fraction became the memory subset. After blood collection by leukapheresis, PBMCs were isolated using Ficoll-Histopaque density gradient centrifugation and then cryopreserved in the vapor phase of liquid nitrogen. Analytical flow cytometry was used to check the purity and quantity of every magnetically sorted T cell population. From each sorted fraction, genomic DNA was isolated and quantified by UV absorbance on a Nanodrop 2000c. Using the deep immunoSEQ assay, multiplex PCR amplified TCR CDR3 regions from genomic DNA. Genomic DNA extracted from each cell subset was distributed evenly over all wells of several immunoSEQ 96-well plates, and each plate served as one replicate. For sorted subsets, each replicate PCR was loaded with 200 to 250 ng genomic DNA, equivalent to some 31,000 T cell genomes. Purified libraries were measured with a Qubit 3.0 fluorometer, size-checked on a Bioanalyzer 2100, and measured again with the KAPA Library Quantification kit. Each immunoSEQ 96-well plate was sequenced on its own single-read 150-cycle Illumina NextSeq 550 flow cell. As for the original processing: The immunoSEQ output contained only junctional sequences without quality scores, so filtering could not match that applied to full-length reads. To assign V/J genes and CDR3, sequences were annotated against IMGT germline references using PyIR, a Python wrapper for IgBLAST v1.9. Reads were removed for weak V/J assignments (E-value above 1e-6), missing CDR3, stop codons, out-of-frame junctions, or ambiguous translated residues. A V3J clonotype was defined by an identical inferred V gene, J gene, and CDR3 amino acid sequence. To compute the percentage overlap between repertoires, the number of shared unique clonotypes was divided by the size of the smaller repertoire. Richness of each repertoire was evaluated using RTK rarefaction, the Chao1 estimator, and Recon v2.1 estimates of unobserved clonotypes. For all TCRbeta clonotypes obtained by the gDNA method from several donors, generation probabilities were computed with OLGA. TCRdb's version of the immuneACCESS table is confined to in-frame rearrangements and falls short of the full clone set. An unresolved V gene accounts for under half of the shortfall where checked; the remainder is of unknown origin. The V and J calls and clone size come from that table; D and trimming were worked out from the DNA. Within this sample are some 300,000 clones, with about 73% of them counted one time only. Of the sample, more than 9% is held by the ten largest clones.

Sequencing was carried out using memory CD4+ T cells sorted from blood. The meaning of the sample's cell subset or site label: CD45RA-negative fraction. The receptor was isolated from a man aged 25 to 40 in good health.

The CDR3 protein sequence reads: CASSQGGNYGYTF. The nucleotide sequence is given as TGTGCCAGCAGCCAAGGGGGTAACTATGGCTACACCTTC. The sequence is built from TRBV5-5 and TRBJ1-2; the D region possibly corresponds to TRBD1 (6 bases align). In the germline V gene (reference sequence), CDR1 corresponds to SGHKS and CDR2 to YYEKEE. At the junction V is shortened by 4 bases and J by 1 base, with 8 bases in between. From the cysteine through the phenylalanine, the CDR3 covers 13 amino acids. The sequence is cut down to CDR3 DNA, 39 bases in frame from base 1.